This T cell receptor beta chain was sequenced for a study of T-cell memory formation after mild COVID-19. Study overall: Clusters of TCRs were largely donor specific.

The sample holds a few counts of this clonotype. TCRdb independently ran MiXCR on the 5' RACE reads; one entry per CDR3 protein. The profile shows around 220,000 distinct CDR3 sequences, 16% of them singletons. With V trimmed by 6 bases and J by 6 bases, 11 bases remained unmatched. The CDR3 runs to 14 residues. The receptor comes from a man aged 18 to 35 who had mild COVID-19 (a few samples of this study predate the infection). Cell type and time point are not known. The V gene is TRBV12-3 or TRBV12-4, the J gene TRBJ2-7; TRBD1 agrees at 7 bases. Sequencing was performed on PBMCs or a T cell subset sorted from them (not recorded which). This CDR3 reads CASSRQDGQVEQYF. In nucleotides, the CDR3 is TGTGCCAGCAGCCGACAGGACGGACAGGTCGAGCAGTACTTC.